The text below deals with one T cell receptor beta chain. Some clones are missing from TCRdb's copy, which holds only in-frame ones; the method was immunoSEQ multiplex PCR. Of 100,000 to 120,000 clones listed, 75% to 85% are singletons. This sample is drawn from a study of blood T cell repertoires in COVID-19. Study context: Donors in the United States, Italy and Spain gave samples during acute or convalescent COVID-19.

The receptor was derived from a woman aged 60 to 75 with acute or convalescent COVID-19. Sample: peripheral blood.

For the CDR3, the DNA is TGTGCCACCAGTGATTTCACGGCGGGGAGCACAGATACGCAGTATTTT. Residues: CATSDFTAGSTDTQYF. The rearrangement links TRBV24-1 to TRBJ2-3, with D possibly being TRBD2 (6 bases). The CDR3 has 16 residues. Trimming left V 1 base short and J 0 bases short, with 10 bases between. Germline V gives CDR1 KGHDR, CDR2 SFDVKD.